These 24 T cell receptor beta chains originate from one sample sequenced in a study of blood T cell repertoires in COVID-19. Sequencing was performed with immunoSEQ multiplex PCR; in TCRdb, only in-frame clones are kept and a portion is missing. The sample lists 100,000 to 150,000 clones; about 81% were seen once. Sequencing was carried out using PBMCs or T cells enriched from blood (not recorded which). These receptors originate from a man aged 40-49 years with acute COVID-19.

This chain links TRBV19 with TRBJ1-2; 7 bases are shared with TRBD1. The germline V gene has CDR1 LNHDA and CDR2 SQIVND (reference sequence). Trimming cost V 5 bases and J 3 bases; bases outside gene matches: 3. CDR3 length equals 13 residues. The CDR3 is CASSLGQDYGYTF. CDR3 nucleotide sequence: TGTGCCAGTAGTCTCGGACAGGACTATGGCTACACCTTC.

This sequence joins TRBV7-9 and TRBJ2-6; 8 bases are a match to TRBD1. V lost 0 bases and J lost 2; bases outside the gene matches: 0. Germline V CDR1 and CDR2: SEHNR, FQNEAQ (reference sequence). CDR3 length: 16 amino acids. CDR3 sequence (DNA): TGTGCCAGCAGCTTAGCGACAGGGGCTGGGGCCAACGTCCTGACTTTC. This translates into CASSLATGAGANVLTF.

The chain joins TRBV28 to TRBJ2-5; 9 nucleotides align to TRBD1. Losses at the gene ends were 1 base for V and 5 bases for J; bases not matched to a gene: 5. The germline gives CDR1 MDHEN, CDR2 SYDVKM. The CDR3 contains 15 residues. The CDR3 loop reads CASSLLQGAQETQYF. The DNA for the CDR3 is TGTGCCAGCAGTTTATTACAGGGGGCCCAGGAGACCCAGTACTTC.

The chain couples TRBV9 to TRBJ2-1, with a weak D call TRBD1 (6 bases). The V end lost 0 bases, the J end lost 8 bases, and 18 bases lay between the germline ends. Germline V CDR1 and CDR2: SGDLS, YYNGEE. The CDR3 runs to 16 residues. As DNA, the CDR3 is TGTGCCAGCAGCGTAGGGGGGCAGCCCCGTCCCCATGAGCAGTTCTTC. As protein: CASSVGGQPRPHEQFF.

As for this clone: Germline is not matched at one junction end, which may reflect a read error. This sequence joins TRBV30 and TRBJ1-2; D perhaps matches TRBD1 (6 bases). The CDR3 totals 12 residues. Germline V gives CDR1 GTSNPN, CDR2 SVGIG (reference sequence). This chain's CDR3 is CAWSTGTSQSQF. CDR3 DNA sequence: TGTGCCTGGAGCACCGGGACATCTCAGTCACAATTC. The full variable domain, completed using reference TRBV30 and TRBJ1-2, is SQTIHQWPATLVQPVGSPLSLECTVEGTSNPNLYWYRQAAGRGLQLLFYSVGIGQISSEVPQNLSASRPQDRQFILSSKKLLLSDSGFYLCAWSTGTSQSQFGSGTRLTVV.

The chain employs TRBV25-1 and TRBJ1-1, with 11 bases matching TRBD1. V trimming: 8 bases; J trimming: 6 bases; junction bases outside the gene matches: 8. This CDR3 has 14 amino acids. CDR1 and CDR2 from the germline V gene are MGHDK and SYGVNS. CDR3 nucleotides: TGTGCCAGCTCTCCGTTGGGACAGGGGGCTGAAGCTTTCTTT. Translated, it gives CASSPLGQGAEAFF.

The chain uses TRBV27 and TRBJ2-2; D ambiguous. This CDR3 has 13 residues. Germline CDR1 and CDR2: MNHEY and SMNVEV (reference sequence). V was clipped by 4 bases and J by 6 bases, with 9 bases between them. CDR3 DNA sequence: TGTGCCAGCAGTTCGGAGAAGGCCGGGGAGCTGTTTTTT. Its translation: CASSSEKAGELFF.

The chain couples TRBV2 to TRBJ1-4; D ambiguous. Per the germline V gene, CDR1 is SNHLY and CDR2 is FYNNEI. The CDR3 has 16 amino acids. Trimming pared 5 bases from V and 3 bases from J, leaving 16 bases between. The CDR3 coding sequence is TGTGCCAGCAGTACCGTGCGGGCCTTGGCTAATGAAAAACTGTTTTTT. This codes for CASSTVRALANEKLFF.

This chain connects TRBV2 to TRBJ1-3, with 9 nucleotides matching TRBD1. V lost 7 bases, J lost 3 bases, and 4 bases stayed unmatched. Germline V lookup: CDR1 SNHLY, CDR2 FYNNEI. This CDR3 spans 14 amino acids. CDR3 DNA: TGTGCCAGCAATCGACAGGGGGGTGGAAACACCATATATTTT. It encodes CASNRQGGGNTIYF.

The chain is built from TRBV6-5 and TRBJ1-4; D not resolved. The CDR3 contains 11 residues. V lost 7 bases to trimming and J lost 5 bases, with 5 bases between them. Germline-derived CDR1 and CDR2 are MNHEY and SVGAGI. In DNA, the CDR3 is TGTGCCAGCACCCCGAATGAAAAACTGTTTTTT. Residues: CASTPNEKLFF.

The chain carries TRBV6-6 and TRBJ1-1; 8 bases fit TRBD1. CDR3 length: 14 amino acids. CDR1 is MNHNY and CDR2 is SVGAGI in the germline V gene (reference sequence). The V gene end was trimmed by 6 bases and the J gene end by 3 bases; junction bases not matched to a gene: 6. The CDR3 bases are TGTGCCAGCAGGACACAGGGGGTTTACACTGAAGCTTTCTTT. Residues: CASRTQGVYTEAFF.

The CDR3 here is CAGGDGDNSPLHF. The CDR3, as DNA: TGTGCCGGGGGGGACGGGGATAATTCACCCCTCCACTTT. V is TRBV6-5 and J is TRBJ1-6; weak D call: TRBD1 (5 bases). V lost 11 bases, J lost 5 bases, and 13 bases lay in between. CDR1 and CDR2 (germline): MNHEY, SVGAGI. This CDR3 contains 13 residues.

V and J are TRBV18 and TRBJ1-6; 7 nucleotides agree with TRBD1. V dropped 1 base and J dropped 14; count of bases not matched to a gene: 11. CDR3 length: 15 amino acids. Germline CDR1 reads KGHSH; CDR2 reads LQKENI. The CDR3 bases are TGTGCCAGCTCACCACACGACAGGGTCTACCTGGCCCTCCACTTT. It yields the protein CASSPHDRVYLALHF.

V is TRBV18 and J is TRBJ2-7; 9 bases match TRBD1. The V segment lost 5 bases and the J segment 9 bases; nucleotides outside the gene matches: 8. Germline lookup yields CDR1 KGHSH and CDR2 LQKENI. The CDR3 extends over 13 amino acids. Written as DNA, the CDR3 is TGTGCCAGCTCAATGGGGACAGGGTTCGGGCAGTACTTC. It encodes CASSMGTGFGQYF.

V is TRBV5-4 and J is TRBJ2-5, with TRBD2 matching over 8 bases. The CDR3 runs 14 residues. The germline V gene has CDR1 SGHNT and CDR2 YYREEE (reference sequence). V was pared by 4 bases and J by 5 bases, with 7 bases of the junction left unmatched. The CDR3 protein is CASSVGLETETQYF. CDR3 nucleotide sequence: TGTGCCAGCAGCGTGGGACTAGAGACGGAGACCCAGTACTTC.

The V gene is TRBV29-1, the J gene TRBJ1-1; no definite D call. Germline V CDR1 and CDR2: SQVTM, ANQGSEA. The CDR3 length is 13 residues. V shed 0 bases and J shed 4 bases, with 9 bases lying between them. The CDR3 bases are TGCAGCGTTGAAGATCTTGAGGGCACTGAAGCTTTCTTT. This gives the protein CSVEDLEGTEAFF.

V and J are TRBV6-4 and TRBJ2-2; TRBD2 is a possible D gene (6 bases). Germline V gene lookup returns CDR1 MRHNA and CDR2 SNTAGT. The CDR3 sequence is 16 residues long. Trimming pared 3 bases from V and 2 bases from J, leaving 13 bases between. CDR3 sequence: CASSETRQLNTGELFF. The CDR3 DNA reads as TGTGCCAGCAGTGAGACTAGGCAGCTCAACACCGGGGAGCTGTTTTTT.

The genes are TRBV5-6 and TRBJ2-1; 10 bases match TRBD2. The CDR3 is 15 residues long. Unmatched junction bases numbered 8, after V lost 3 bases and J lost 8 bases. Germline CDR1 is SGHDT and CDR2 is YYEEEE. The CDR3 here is CASSSRVAGGDEQFF. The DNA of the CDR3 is TGTGCCAGCAGCTCCCGGGTAGCGGGAGGTGATGAGCAGTTCTTC.

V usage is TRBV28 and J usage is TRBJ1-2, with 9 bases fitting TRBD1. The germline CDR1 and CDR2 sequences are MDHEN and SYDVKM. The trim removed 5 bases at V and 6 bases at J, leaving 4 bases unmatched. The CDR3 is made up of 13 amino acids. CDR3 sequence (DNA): TGTGCCAGCAGTCCAGGGACAGGGAATGGCTACACCTTC. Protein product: CASSPGTGNGYTF.

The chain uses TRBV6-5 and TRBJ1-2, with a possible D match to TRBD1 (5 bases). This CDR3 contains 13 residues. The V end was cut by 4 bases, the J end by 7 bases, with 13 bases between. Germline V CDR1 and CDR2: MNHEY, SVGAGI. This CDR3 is CASSSGHSSGYTF. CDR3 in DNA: TGTGCCAGCAGTTCCGGACACAGTAGTGGCTACACCTTC.

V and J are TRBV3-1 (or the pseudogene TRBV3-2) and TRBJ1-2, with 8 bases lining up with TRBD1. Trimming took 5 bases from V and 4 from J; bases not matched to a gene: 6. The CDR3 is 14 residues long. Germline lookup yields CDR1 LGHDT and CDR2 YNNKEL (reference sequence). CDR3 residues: CASSSRDRTYGYTF. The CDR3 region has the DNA TGTGCCAGCAGCTCCCGGGACAGGACCTATGGCTACACCTTC.

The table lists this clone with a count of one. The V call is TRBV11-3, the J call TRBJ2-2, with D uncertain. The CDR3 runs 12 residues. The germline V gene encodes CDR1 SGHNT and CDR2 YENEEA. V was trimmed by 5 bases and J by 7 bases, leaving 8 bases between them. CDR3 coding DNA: TGTGCCAGCAGCCTTCGCGACGGGGAGCTGTTTTTT. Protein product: CASSLRDGELFF.

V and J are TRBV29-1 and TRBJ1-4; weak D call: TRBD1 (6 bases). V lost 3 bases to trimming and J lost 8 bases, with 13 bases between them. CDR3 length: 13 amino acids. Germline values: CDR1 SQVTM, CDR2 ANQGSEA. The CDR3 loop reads CSVERQGNEKLFF. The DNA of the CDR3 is TGCAGCGTTGAGCGGCAGGGGAACGAAAAACTGTTTTTT.

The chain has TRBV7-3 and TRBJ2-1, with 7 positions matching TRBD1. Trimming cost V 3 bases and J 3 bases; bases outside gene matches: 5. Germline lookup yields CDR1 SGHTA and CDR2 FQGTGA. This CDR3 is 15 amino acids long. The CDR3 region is CASSLAGGDYNEQFF. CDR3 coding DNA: TGTGCCAGCAGCTTGGCAGGGGGTGACTACAATGAGCAGTTCTTC.